Sequencing of this T cell receptor beta chain was carried out in a study of CD8 T cells in Susac syndrome. This clonotype was detected only once. RNA was extracted with the RNeasy kit, and a quantity of about 0.45 to 1 ug was reverse transcribed using random hexamers. Each CDR3 protein is one row after TCRdb ran MiXCR on the immunoSEQ multiplex PCR reads. Counted here are about 280,000 distinct CDR3 sequences, approximately 81% occurring once; the ten biggest clones make up approximately 0.11%. The CDR3 runs 15 residues. The V end lost 7 bases, the J end lost 0 bases, and 18 bases lay between the germline ends. Germline CDR1 and CDR2: SQVTM and ANQGSEA.

The chain recombines TRBV29-1 with TRBJ2-5; D is unresolved. The clonotype comes from a human donor with multiple sclerosis. Material for sequencing was CD8+ T cells from PBMCs. The chain's CDR3 is CSAPGPGRYQETQYF. The CDR3 bases are TGCAGCGCCCCCGGACCTGGACGGTACCAAGAGACCCAGTACTTC.